This TCR beta chain was captured in a study of naive and memory T cell subsets. Points from the study as a whole: Naive and memory subsets had different power law exponents for TCR abundance.

Germline CDR1 reads MNHEY; CDR2 reads SMNVEV (reference sequence). CDR3 length: 17 residues. Trimming took 5 bases from V and 2 from J, leaving 19 bases between them. This clonotype has only a few counts. Its antigen is currently unknown. An equimolar mix of two oligonucleotides served as the beta constant-region primer for TRBC1 and TRBC2. The ligated cDNA underwent four PCR rounds using SP2 and nested alpha and beta constant-region primers. TCRdb called the UMI-ligation and nested PCR reads again in MiXCR, with one record for every CDR3 protein. The sample has around 110,000 distinct CDR3 sequences, around a third seen once; the top ten hold approximately 0.9%.

Sequencing used central memory CD4+ T cells from blood. The chain links TRBV27 to TRBJ2-1; D gene unclear. The clonotype originates from a human donor in good health. CDR3 DNA: TGTGCCAGCAGTCCCCGGAGACCCACGAACGCCTACAATGAGCAGTTCTTC. It encodes CASSPRRPTNAYNEQFF.